A selection of T cell receptor beta chains follows, all from one sample in a study of blood T cell repertoires in COVID-19. This table comes from immunoSEQ multiplex PCR, and its TCRdb copy is limited to in-frame clones, with some not included. This table holds 280,000 or so clones, roughly 88% found once. Sample: peripheral blood. The receptors were gathered from a man between 18 and 29 years old with active or convalescent COVID-19. The CDR3 runs from the conserved cysteine through the conserved F or W. The order of the fields is clone size, V gene, D gene, J gene, CDR3 DNA, CDR3 protein. A D gene is named only where the DNA matches it firmly. Size is stated for part of the rows, as once, few or many counts, or as a class when the clone is expanded.

.	TRBV3-1/TRBV3-2	.	TRBJ2-5	TGTGCCAGCAGCCAAGCCCCATCCCCCAGAGAGACCCAGTACTTC	CASSQAPSPRETQYF
.	TRBV9	.	TRBJ1-1	TGTGCCAGCAGCGTAGTTGGGGCCGACACTGAAGCTTTCTTT	CASSVVGADTEAFF
.	TRBV9	.	TRBJ2-7	TGTGCCAGCAGCGTAGAGGCTAGCCCCTACGAGCAGTACTTC	CASSVEASPYEQYF
.	TRBV5-1	.	TRBJ1-1	TGCGCCAGCAGCTGGCATGGCGAGGGCGTCACTGAAGCTTTCTTT	CASSWHGEGVTEAFF
.	TRBV9	TRBD1	TRBJ2-1	TGTGCCAGCACCTCAAGCAGGGGGCCATACAATGAGCAGTTCTTC	CASTSSRGPYNEQFF
.	TRBV5-1	TRBD1	TRBJ1-2	TGCGCCAGCAGCGGGGCCGAGACAGGGGGCGGCTATGGCTACACCTTC	CASSGAETGGGYGYTF
once	TRBV7-2	TRBD1	TRBJ1-1	TGTGCCAGCAGCTATAGGACAGGGGGATCCACTGAAGCTTTCTTT	CASSYRTGGSTEAFF
.	TRBV2	.	TRBJ1-6	TGTGCCAGCAGTCCAAATTCACCCCTCCACTTT	CASSPNSPLHF
once	TRBV6-5	.	TRBJ1-1	TGTGCCAGCAGTTATTATACAGGGTTGGCTTTCTTT	CASSYYTGLAFF
.	TRBV6-1	TRBD1	TRBJ2-7	TGTGCCAGCAGTGAGAGGACAGGGGGGCAGTACTTC	CASSERTGGQYF
.	TRBV5-4	.	TRBJ2-3	TGTGCCAGCAGCTTGGGCGAGGGCCGCACAGATACGCAGTATTTT	CASSLGEGRTDTQYF
.	TRBV7-8	.	TRBJ1-1	TGTGCCAGCAGCTTAGCGTTGAGATCCACTGAAGCTTTCTTT	CASSLALRSTEAFF
.	TRBV6-4	TRBD1	TRBJ2-1	TGTGCCAGCAGTGTGGACAGGGACGATGAGCAGTTCTTC	CASSVDRDDEQFF
once	TRBV12-5	.	TRBJ1-1	TGTGCTAGTGGTTCATCAGGGAACACTGAAGCTTTCTTT	CASGSSGNTEAFF
.	TRBV4-1	TRBD1	TRBJ1-2	TGCGCCAGCAGCCAAGATCTCCACTTCCGGGACAGGGACAACTATGGCTACACCTTC	CASSQDLHFRDRDNYGYTF
few	TRBV5-5	TRBD1	TRBJ1-2	TGTGCCAGCAGCCCTATCCCCTATTTCGTGGACAGGGGGCTCTATGGCTACACCTTC	CASSPIPYFVDRGLYGYTF
.	TRBV6-2/TRBV6-3	.	TRBJ2-7	TGTGCCAGCAGTTACTCTGCGGGACGGAGTACCTACGAGCAGTACTTC	CASSYSAGRSTYEQYF
.	TRBV1	.	TRBJ1-3	TGCACCAGCAGCCAGAGGGAGAGTGGAAACACCATATATTTT	CTSSQRESGNTIYF
.	TRBV4-1	.	TRBJ1-5	TGCGCCAGCAGCCAAGTGACAGACAATCAGCCCCAGCATTTT	CASSQVTDNQPQHF
.	TRBV27	TRBD1	TRBJ2-2	TGTGCCAGCAGCAAAGGGGGCTTCTCAGGGGAGCTGTTTTTT	CASSKGGFSGELFF
.	TRBV7-7	TRBD1	TRBJ2-3	TGTGCCAGCAGTCGGACAGGAGGCACCACAGATACGCAGTATTTT	CASSRTGGTTDTQYF
once	TRBV6-5	.	TRBJ1-2	TGTGCCAGCAGCCAACCGGGAAAAAACTATGGCTACACCTTC	CASSQPGKNYGYTF
.	TRBV7-2	.	TRBJ1-5	TGTGCCAGCAGCTTAGTAGAGAATCAGCCCCAGCATTTT	CASSLVENQPQHF
once	TRBV5-4	TRBD2	TRBJ2-3	TGTGCCAGCAGCAGCTCGGGGGGACCAACAGATACGCAGTATTTT	CASSSSGGPTDTQYF
.	TRBV9	TRBD2	TRBJ2-3	TGTGCCAGCAGTCCACCGGGACTAGCGGCCACAGATACGCAGTATTTT	CASSPPGLAATDTQYF
.	TRBV4-1	TRBD2	TRBJ2-1	TGCGCCAGCAGCCTTAAGACTAGCGGGGGCTACAATGAGCAGTTCTTC	CASSLKTSGGYNEQFF
.	TRBV14	.	TRBJ1-1	TGTGCCATCGACAGGAACACTGAAGCTTTCTTT	CAIDRNTEAFF
few	TRBV27	.	TRBJ1-5	TGTGCCAGCAGGACTCTTCTGGGTGTCAATCAGCCCCAGCATTTT	CASRTLLGVNQPQHF
.	TRBV5-4	.	TRBJ1-1	TGTGCCAGCAGCTCACAGGCTAAGGACACTGAAGCTTTCTTT	CASSSQAKDTEAFF
once	TRBV4-3	TRBD1	TRBJ1-2	TGCGCCAGCAGCCAAGATTTCGGGACAGGGAAATTAGGCTACACCTTC	CASSQDFGTGKLGYTF
.	TRBV7-8	.	TRBJ1-5	TGTGCCAGCAGCCATAGCAGAGTTAGCAATCAGCCCCAGCATTTT	CASSHSRVSNQPQHF
.	TRBV11-2	TRBD2	TRBJ2-7	TGTGCCAGCAGCTTAGAGTCTACTAGCGAGTACGAGCAGTACTTC	CASSLESTSEYEQYF
.	TRBV25-1	TRBD2	TRBJ2-1	TGTGCCAGCAGTTTAGCGGGGGGGCATGAGCAGTTCTTC	CASSLAGGHEQFF
once	TRBV2	.	TRBJ1-1	TGTGCCAGCAGTGATTCACGGACTGAAGCTTTCTTT	CASSDSRTEAFF
once	TRBV4-1	TRBD1	TRBJ1-1	TGCGCCAGCAGCCAAGACCTCAGGGGGTCGGACACTGAAGCTTTCTTT	CASSQDLRGSDTEAFF
.	TRBV5-4	.	TRBJ2-7	TGTGCCAGCAGCATAGGGGGTGGTGTCTCCTACGAGCAGTACTTC	CASSIGGGVSYEQYF
.	TRBV3-1/TRBV3-2	.	TRBJ1-1	TGTGCCAGCAGCCAAGGGACAAGTTATGAAGCTTTCTTT	CASSQGTSYEAFF